Sequencing of this T cell receptor beta chain was carried out in a study of cytomegalovirus exposure and HLA in healthy donors. Findings of the study overall: In a later analysis, TCR association rates varied by HLA locus: DRB1 most, HLA-C fewest.

The PCR ran on 60 Vbeta and 13 Jbeta primers. Original analysis: An analysis that came later counted roughly 80 million unique TCR beta chains, roughly 11 million shared. The protocol was immunoSEQ multiplex PCR, while the TCRdb copy is restricted to in-frame clones and leaves out a portion. D and trimming were read from the DNA, whereas the V and J calls and clone size are those reported in that table. The sample has 90,000 or so clones; less than 85% are singletons. To note about this clone: The antigen is unknown.

Germline CDR1 and CDR2: GTSNPN and SVGIG (reference sequence). This CDR3 is 13 amino acids long. V was clipped by 0 bases and J by 7 bases, with 7 bases between them. The clonotype comes from a man aged 60 to 75 in good health and CMV-seronegative. The sequenced material came from PBMCs. The gene calls are TRBV30 and TRBJ1-6; D gene unclear. DNA of the CDR3: TGTGCCTGGAGTGTATTAGCCAATTCACCCCTCCACTTT. Translated: CAWSVLANSPLHF. Full variable domain (rest looked up from reference TRBV30 and TRBJ1-6): SQTIHQWPATLVQPVGSPLSLECTVEGTSNPNLYWYRQAAGRGLQLLFYSVGIGQISSEVPQNLSASRPQDRQFILSSKKLLLSDSGFYLCAWSVLANSPLHFGNGTRLTVT.